This T cell receptor beta chain came from a study of blood T cells in healthy people across ages. The authors ran a second PCR of 7 to 11 cycles using a sample-barcoded 5' primer and a J-beta primer mix. Samples each returned at least 3 million CDR3-containing paired-end reads. TCRdb redid the calling of the 5' RACE reads with MiXCR, one entry per CDR3 protein. The sample holds hundreds of thousands of distinct CDR3 sequences, 32% seen once. The length of the CDR3 is 14 residues. V was cut by 1 base and J by 2 bases, with 8 bases left in between. Per the germline V gene, CDR1 is MNHNY and CDR2 is SVGAGI (reference sequence).

The sequencing input was blood. This receptor was taken from a woman of 80 years or more in good health. The gene calls are TRBV6-6 and TRBJ2-5; D not certain. DNA of the CDR3: TGTGCCAGCAGTTACTATGGGCAACAAGAGACCCAGTACTTC. It encodes CASSYYGQQETQYF.